This TCR beta chain was recovered during a study of cytomegalovirus exposure and HLA in healthy donors. The data were produced by immunoSEQ multiplex PCR, yet TCRdb's version contains in-frame clones alone and is incomplete. Of around 140,000 clones in the sample, around 90% were seen once. V was pared by 2 bases and J by 1 base, with 10 bases between. The CDR3 is 15 residues long. Germline values: CDR1 MGHRA, CDR2 YSYEKL. The sample consisted of PBMCs. This receptor was obtained from a man younger than 30 in good health and CMV-seropositive. This chain joins TRBV4-1 and TRBJ2-3; tentatively, D is TRBD2 (6 bases). CDR3 sequence reads: CASSQPRDRTDTQYF. The CDR3 DNA follows: TGCGCCAGCAGCCAACCGCGGGATCGCACAGATACGCAGTATTTT.